The following is a T cell receptor (beta chain) sequence with its context. The same CDR3 can be traced to other DNA sequences in this sample. The data stem from a study of blood T cell repertoires in COVID-19. Looking at the study overall: Samples taken during acute and convalescent COVID-19 were collected in the United States, Italy and Spain. PBMCs, B-cell-depleted T cells, or T cells provided the cDNA or gDNA that made up the material.

TCRdb keeps only in-frame clones here, not all; method: immunoSEQ multiplex PCR. The profile shows 300,000 to 400,000 clones, about 88% of them singletons. Looked up from germline, CDR1 is MNHEY and CDR2 is SVGAGI. The length of the CDR3 is 13 residues. Trimming removed 8 bases from V and 2 bases from J; junction bases left unmatched: 2. Seattle's cohort entered during active infection and was followed longitudinally. The specimen was peripheral blood. The chain combines TRBV6-5 with TRBJ1-1; 10 bases map to TRBD1. This TCR came from a woman in her 70s with COVID-19, enrolled during active disease. DNA for the CDR3: TGTGCCAGCCGACAGGGGGCTAACACTGAAGCTTTCTTT. This gives the protein CASRQGANTEAFF.